This T cell receptor beta chain stems from a study of blood T cell repertoires in COVID-19. Study context: T cells, B-cell-depleted T cells, or PBMCs supplied cDNA or gDNA.

Germline CDR1 SGHNT, CDR2 YYREEE (reference sequence). The CDR3 sequence is 18 residues long. The V gene end was trimmed by 3 bases and the J gene end by 5 bases; junction bases not matched to a gene: 11. The assay was immunoSEQ multiplex PCR, and TCRdb's table has in-frame clones only and misses some. Of some 71,000 clones in the sample, around 86% were seen once. The chain uses TRBV5-4 and TRBJ2-3, with 14 positions matching TRBD2. This TCR was recovered from a young man with acute or convalescent COVID-19. Sequencing used peripheral blood. Written as DNA, the CDR3 is TGTGCCAGCAGCTCAACGCCGGGACTAGCGGGAGTAAAAGATACGCAGTATTTT. This gives the protein CASSSTPGLAGVKDTQYF.